This TCR beta chain derives from a study of cytomegalovirus exposure and HLA in healthy donors. Use of 60 Vbeta and 13 Jbeta primers characterized the PCR. Libraries were prepared by immunoSEQ multiplex PCR; TCRdb keeps only in-frame clonotypes and omits some of them. The table records over 70,000 clones, 65% to 70% of them present only once. Per germline, CDR1 ENHRY and CDR2 SYGVKD. Trimming took off 2 bases at V and 7 bases at J, with 15 bases between the two ends. This CDR3 contains 15 residues. The sequenced material came from PBMCs. This rearrangement joins TRBV10-3 to TRBJ1-5; D unclear. The clonotype comes from a man aged 35 to 55 in good health and CMV-seropositive. Here the CDR3 DNA reads TGTGCCATCAGTGAGAGTACAGCAGGAGGGCAGCCCCAGCATTTT. This sequence encodes CAISESTAGGQPQHF.